The 32 T cell receptor beta chains listed next were all sequenced from one sample in a study of vaccination and CD4 T cells after COVID-19. Cultured CD4+ T cell DNA underwent sequencing with the Oncomine TCR Beta short-read assay. Via MiXCR, TCRdb re-called the PCR reads, giving one row per CDR3 protein. This table holds approximately 14,000 distinct CDR3 sequences, 25% to 30% found once. Treatment indicated: roughly 10-day PBMC culture with coronavirus spike peptide pools or control peptides (ViraFEST assay). No antigen is known for these receptors. Source material: CD4+ T cells from blood, cultured in vitro. Receptors originate from a human donor who had recovered from COVID-19.

This sequence joins TRBV18 and TRBJ2-7, with 9 positions matching TRBD1. The CDR3 has 14 amino acids. V trimming: 2 bases; J trimming: 11 bases; junction bases outside the gene matches: 10. From germline, CDR1 is KGHSH and CDR2 LQKENI. The CDR3 nucleotides are TGTGCCAGCTCACCATCCCGACAGGGGGAAAGTGAGTACTTC. This gives the protein CASSPSRQGESEYF.

This clonotype appeared a few times. The CDR3 region is CASSLVRRQGTTNYGYTF. The CDR3, as DNA: TGTGCCAGCAGCTTAGTAAGGAGACAGGGAACCACTAACTATGGCTACACCTTC. The rearrangement joins TRBV11-2 to TRBJ1-2; 7 bases map to TRBD1. The CDR3 totals 18 residues. From germline, CDR1 is SGHAT and CDR2 FQNNGV. J was trimmed by 0 bases and V by 1 base; bases with no gene match: 11.

The chain uses TRBV18 and TRBJ2-7; D not certain. V dropped 8 bases and J dropped 0 bases, with 5 bases sitting between them. Germline lookup yields CDR1 KGHSH and CDR2 LQKENI. The CDR3 runs 11 residues. The CDR3: CASESSYEQYF. The CDR3 nucleotides read TGTGCCAGCGAAAGCTCCTACGAGCAGTACTTC.

The gene calls are TRBV10-3 and TRBJ2-7; possibly TRBD1 or TRBD2 for D (5 bases each). Trimming took off 5 bases at V and 2 bases at J, with 13 bases between the two ends. Germline V gene sequence: CDR1 ENHRY, CDR2 SYGVKD. This CDR3 has 14 residues. CDR3 region: CAISSGRDAYEQYF. The CDR3 bases are TGTGCCATCAGTTCAGGCAGGGACGCCTACGAGCAGTACTTC.

This clonotype occurred a few times. The junction departs from the called germline gene at one end, perhaps through a read error. The chain combines TRBV7-6 with TRBJ1-4, with 8 bases aligning to TRBD1. Germline V gene sequence: CDR1 SGHVS, CDR2 FNYEAQ. The length of the CDR3 is 15 residues. CDR3 DNA sequence: TGTGCCAGCAGTTTAGGACAGGGAGTGCAAGAAAAACTGTTTTTT. Protein sequence: CASSLGQGVQEKLFF.

This chain joins TRBV5-1 and TRBJ1-1; D possibly corresponds to TRBD1 (6 bases). Trimming took off 3 bases at V and 1 base at J, with 10 bases between the two ends. CDR3 length: 14 residues. Germline lookup yields CDR1 SGHRS and CDR2 YFSETQ. The chain's CDR3 is CASSSQGGNTEAFF. The CDR3 DNA reads as TGCGCCAGCAGCTCACAGGGAGGGAACACTGAAGCTTTCTTT.

This chain links TRBV5-5 with TRBJ1-2; 7 bases map to TRBD1. V trimming: 1 base; J trimming: 4 bases; junction bases outside the gene matches: 1. The CDR3 extends over 13 amino acids. The germline V gene encodes CDR1 SGHKS and CDR2 YYEKEE (reference sequence). The CDR3 protein is CASSLTGAYGYTF. Here the CDR3 DNA reads TGTGCCAGCAGCTTGACAGGGGCCTATGGCTACACCTTC. Variable domain in full (rest from reference TRBV5-5 and TRBJ1-2): DAGVTQSPTHLIKTRGQQVTLRCSPISGHKSVSWYQQVLGQGPQFIFQYYEKEERGRGNFPDRFSARQFPNYSSELNVNALLLGDSALYLCASSLTGAYGYTFGSGTRLTVV.

The chain is built from TRBV5-4 and TRBJ2-1, with D maybe TRBD2 (6 bases). The germline V and J ends were trimmed by 4 bases and 0 bases, with 14 bases remaining between them. Germline values: CDR1 SGHNT, CDR2 YYREEE (reference sequence). The CDR3 consists of 16 residues. This CDR3 reads CASSNRDGSSYNEQFF. In nucleotides, the CDR3 is TGTGCCAGCAGCAATCGGGACGGGAGCTCCTACAATGAGCAGTTCTTC.

This chain uses TRBV5-1 with TRBJ1-1; D is unresolved. CDR1 is SGHRS and CDR2 is YFSETQ in the germline V gene. V lost 4 bases to trimming and J lost 1 base, with 11 bases between them. The CDR3 extends over 14 amino acids. CDR3: CASSLRARNTEAFF. DNA of the CDR3: TGCGCCAGCAGCCTGCGGGCCCGGAACACTGAAGCTTTCTTT.

The chain has TRBV6-5 and TRBJ1-3; D not certain. Germline CDR1 is MNHEY and CDR2 is SVGAGI. The CDR3 covers 15 residues. V lost 0 bases to trimming and J lost 5 bases, with 11 bases between them. The CDR3 coding sequence is TGTGCCAGCAGTTACTCCGCCGCGGACCGAAACACCATATATTTT. Encoded protein: CASSYSAADRNTIYF.

This chain joins TRBV19 and TRBJ1-5; the D is unclear. Trimming stripped 9 bases from V and 4 bases from J, with 13 bases between. In germline, CDR1 is LNHDA, CDR2 SQIVND (reference sequence). The CDR3 consists of 13 residues. The CDR3, as DNA: TGTGCCAGCAAACAGAACCCTAATCAGCCCCAGCATTTT. Its translation: CASKQNPNQPQHF. Together with reference TRBV19 and TRBJ1-5, the CDR3 gives the full variable domain: DGGITQSPKYLFRKEGQNVTLSCEQNLNHDAMYWYRQDPGQGLRLIYYSQIVNDFQKGDIAEGYSVSREKKESFPLTVTSAQKNPTAFYLCASKQNPNQPQHFGDGTRLSIL.

V gene TRBV19 combines with J gene TRBJ2-5; the D is unclear. CDR3 length: 16 residues. V gave up 3 bases and J gave up 3 bases, with 17 bases separating them. CDR1 is LNHDA and CDR2 is SQIVND in the germline V gene (reference sequence). CDR3 in DNA: TGTGCCAGTAGTATCAATGGACGCGCAGGTGAAGAGACCCAGTACTTC. Residues: CASSINGRAGEETQYF.

The CDR3: CASSLGGGSDTQYF. As DNA, the CDR3 is TGCGCCAGCAGCTTAGGCGGGGGCTCAGATACGCAGTATTTT. The V call is TRBV5-1, the J call TRBJ2-3, with a weak D call TRBD2 (7 bases). V was clipped by 2 bases and J by 4 bases, with 11 bases between them. CDR3 length: 14 amino acids. Germline values: CDR1 SGHRS, CDR2 YFSETQ.

The chain links TRBV6-2 or TRBV6-3 to TRBJ1-5; 7 bases agree with TRBD1. Germline V gives CDR1 MNHEY, CDR2 SVGEGT. CDR3 size: 17 residues. V lost 6 bases and J lost 7; bases outside the gene matches: 18. The CDR3 nucleotides read TGTGCCAGCAGCTATTCCGCGACCGGGACAGCCGGACAGCCCCAGCATTTT. This encodes CASSYSATGTAGQPQHF.

This clonotype came up a few times. The CDR3 loop is CASSLNRVTYEQYF. Written as DNA, the CDR3 is TGTGCCAGCAGCTTAAACAGGGTTACCTACGAGCAGTACTTC. V gene TRBV11-2 combines with J gene TRBJ2-7; possible D gene TRBD1, 6 bases. The CDR3 loop spans 14 amino acids. Germline V gene lookup returns CDR1 SGHAT and CDR2 FQNNGV. V lost 2 bases and J 2 bases, leaving 10 bases between the germline ends. The complete variable domain, with remaining parts taken from reference TRBV11-2 and TRBJ2-7, reads EAGVAQSPRYKIIEKRQSVAFWCNPISGHATLYWYQQILGQGPKLLIQFQNNGVVDDSQLPKDRFSAERLKGVDSTLKIQPAKLEDSAVYLCASSLNRVTYEQYFGPGTRLTVT.

The chain recombines TRBV6-5 with TRBJ1-2; 8 nucleotides align to TRBD1. Germline CDR1 reads MNHEY; CDR2 reads SVGAGI. The ends lost 4 bases at V and 10 bases at J; junction bases unmatched: 14. This CDR3 has 15 amino acids. This CDR3 is CASSFSPRQGSYYTF. The DNA of the CDR3 is TGTGCCAGCAGTTTCTCCCCTCGACAGGGGTCTTACTACACCTTC.

The chain has TRBV5-1 and TRBJ1-2; possible D gene TRBD1, 6 bases. V shed 0 bases and J shed 0 bases, with 15 bases lying between them. The germline gives CDR1 SGHRS, CDR2 YFSETQ. The CDR3 consists of 17 residues. The CDR3 reads CASSLVLGATTNYGYTF. The CDR3 bases are TGCGCCAGCAGCTTGGTATTGGGGGCTACAACTAACTATGGCTACACCTTC.

The V call is TRBV12-3 or TRBV12-4, the J call TRBJ2-3; TRBD2 matches 8 bases. The CDR3 runs to 14 residues. Unmatched junction bases numbered 7, after V lost 6 bases and J lost 5 bases. CDR3 in DNA: TGTGCCAGCAGGGCGGGGGGATTGGGAGATACGCAGTATTTT. This codes for CASRAGGLGDTQYF.

The J gene is TRBJ1-2, the V gene TRBV7-9, with D uncertain. Germline V gene lookup returns CDR1 SEHNR and CDR2 FQNEAQ (reference sequence). This CDR3 has 17 amino acids. With 2 bases removed from V and 6 bases from J, the gap between germline ends came to 22 bases. The CDR3 bases are TGTGCCAGCAGCTTATTGTTTGCGAAGGGAGGAATTAATGGCTACACCTTC. Its translation: CASSLLFAKGGINGYTF.

The chain uses TRBV15 and TRBJ1-1; the D gene is possibly TRBD1 (5 bases). From germline, CDR1 is LNHNV and CDR2 YYDKDF (reference sequence). The CDR3 loop spans 15 amino acids. V dropped 2 bases and J dropped 0 bases, with 10 bases sitting between them. CDR3 sequence (DNA): TGTGCCACCAGCAGACCGGGACGGATGAACACTGAAGCTTTCTTT. Translating gives CATSRPGRMNTEAFF.

This clonotype appeared a few times. The chain joins TRBV10-2 to TRBJ1-2, with D unresolved. Germline CDR1 is WSHSY and CDR2 is SAAADI. V lost 5 bases, J lost 8 bases, and 18 bases lay in between. This CDR3 is 14 amino acids long. The CDR3 DNA reads TGCGCCAGCAGTCCTACTCCCACCCAAGGGGGCTACACCTTC. Its protein product is CASSPTPTQGGYTF.

This clonotype showed up just a few times. The chain has TRBV6-2 or TRBV6-3 and TRBJ1-1; possibly TRBD1 for D (5 bases). The CDR3 is 15 residues long. Germline CDR1 reads MNHEY; CDR2 reads SVGEGT. The germline V and J ends were trimmed by 6 bases and 4 bases, with 18 bases remaining between them. This chain's CDR3 is CASRAMLGDGTEAFF. CDR3 nucleotide sequence: TGTGCCAGCAGAGCTATGCTAGGGGATGGCACTGAAGCTTTCTTT.

This clonotype was counted only a few times. This sequence joins TRBV19 and TRBJ1-2, with a possible D match to TRBD1 (5 bases). The CDR3 loop spans 13 amino acids. Germline-derived CDR1 and CDR2 are LNHDA and SQIVND (reference sequence). V was shortened by 3 bases and J by 4 bases, with 9 bases between the two germline ends. The DNA for the CDR3 is TGTGCCAGTAGTATGGGGCATATCTATGGCTACACCTTC. This encodes CASSMGHIYGYTF. The complete variable domain, with remaining parts taken from reference TRBV19 and TRBJ1-2, reads DGGITQSPKYLFRKEGQNVTLSCEQNLNHDAMYWYRQDPGQGLRLIYYSQIVNDFQKGDIAEGYSVSREKKESFPLTVTSAQKNPTAFYLCASSMGHIYGYTFGSGTRLTVV.

This clonotype occurred a few times. The chain has TRBV19 and TRBJ2-7; tentative D call: TRBD2 (6 bases). CDR3 length: 14 residues. Germline-derived CDR1 and CDR2 are LNHDA and SQIVND (reference sequence). V was clipped by 3 bases and J by 5 bases, with 14 bases between them. CDR3 bases: TGTGCCAGTAGTATTGCGGGGCTGAGCCACGAGCAGTACTTC. Its protein is CASSIAGLSHEQYF.

The chain joins TRBV5-5 to TRBJ1-1, with no clear D. V lost 3 bases to trimming and J lost 7 bases, with 16 bases between them. CDR3 length equals 14 residues. Germline V gene lookup returns CDR1 SGHKS and CDR2 YYEKEE (reference sequence). Written as DNA, the CDR3 is TGTGCCAGCAGCTCATGGACGGTGGGAGTTGAAGCTTTCTTT. This translates into CASSSWTVGVEAFF.

This clonotype was picked up a small number of times. CDR3 coding DNA: TGTGCCAGCTCACCGGTTGGAGGAACAGGAACCACAGTGACACAAGTTTTCTATGGCTACACCTTC. Residues: CASSPVGGTGTTVTQVFYGYTF. The rearrangement uses TRBV18 and TRBJ1-2, with D possibly being TRBD1 (5 bases). Trimming shortened V by 3 bases and J by 4 bases, and 36 bases separated the two germline ends. This CDR3 comprises 22 residues. Germline V gene lookup returns CDR1 KGHSH and CDR2 LQKENI.

This sequence joins TRBV12-3 or TRBV12-4 and TRBJ1-5; TRBD1 might be the D (5 bases). V lost 5 bases to trimming and J lost 5 bases, with 10 bases between them. The CDR3 is made up of 13 amino acids. The CDR3 sequence is CASSPGGDQPQHF. As DNA, the CDR3 is TGTGCCAGCAGTCCCGGGGGGGATCAGCCCCAGCATTTT.

Only a few counts were recorded for this clonotype. The chain is built from TRBV6-1 and TRBJ2-3, with 10 bases lining up with TRBD1. This CDR3 contains 14 residues. CDR1 is MNHNS and CDR2 is SASEGT in the germline V gene. V dropped 5 bases and J dropped 6; count of bases not matched to a gene: 5. For the CDR3, the DNA is TGTGCCAGCAGTAGGACAGGGGGAGGGGATACGCAGTATTTT. Encoded protein: CASSRTGGGDTQYF.

This chain connects TRBV5-5 to TRBJ1-1, with TRBD1 matching 8 bases. This CDR3 has 14 residues. Germline V gene lookup returns CDR1 SGHKS and CDR2 YYEKEE (reference sequence). After removal of 6 bases from V and 1 base from J, the junction contained 5 bases not matched to a gene. In DNA form, the CDR3 reads TGTGCCAGCATTAGAACAGGGGGGAACACTGAAGCTTTCTTT. Translation gives CASIRTGGNTEAFF.

This clonotype has only a few counts. The chain recombines TRBV6-5 with TRBJ2-7; no firm D call. Trimming stripped 2 bases from V and 2 bases from J, with 7 bases between. The CDR3 has 13 residues. The germline gives CDR1 MNHEY, CDR2 SVGAGI. In DNA form, the CDR3 reads TGTGCCAGCAGTTACGGGCCGACCTACGAGCAGTACTTC. Translated, it gives CASSYGPTYEQYF.

The V gene is TRBV18, the J gene TRBJ2-7; D unclear. CDR1 and CDR2 (germline): KGHSH, LQKENI. The length of the CDR3 is 13 residues. Between the trimmed V and J ends, which lost 2 bases and 6 bases, there was a span of 11 bases. The CDR3 loop reads CASSPAASTEQYF. The CDR3 bases are TGTGCCAGCTCACCAGCCGCGTCGACCGAGCAGTACTTC.

This clonotype has just a few counts. The chain has TRBV7-9 and TRBJ1-1, with D tentatively TRBD1 (6 bases). V was clipped by 7 bases and J by 2 bases, with 14 bases between them. The CDR3 is made up of 14 amino acids. The V gene's germline CDR1 is SEHNR and CDR2 FQNEAQ (reference sequence). The CDR3 nucleotides are TGTGCCAGCAACAAACAGGGAGGTAACACTGAAGCTTTCTTT. It yields the protein CASNKQGGNTEAFF.